Sequencing of this T cell receptor (beta chain) was carried out in a study of tumor and adjacent non-tumor tissue in lung cancer. On the study more broadly: The cohort had 12 adenocarcinoma, a couple of squamous cell and 1 small cell patients. Aged about 31 to 80 years, patients included 10 men and roughly five women with stage I to III disease. Notes on the study in general: In normal lung, the top 100 clones were significantly more dominant than in tumor.

Notes on this clonotype: Antigen specificity is unknown. One end of the junction is discordant with germline, which a read error may explain.

The library came from three nested PCR rounds adapted from ARM-PCR protocols. From the multiplex PCR reads, TCRdb called clonotypes with MiXCR, one entry per CDR3 protein. The data show 90,000 to 100,000 distinct CDR3 sequences, with roughly 80% seen just once and less than 40% held by the top ten. RNA was extracted from bulk tissue without any cell sorting. The normal lung tissue was taken more than 3 cm from the tumor edge. Donors were chemotherapy-naive, newly diagnosed lung cancer surgical patients in China, August–late 2014. The sequenced sample consisted of distant non-tumor lung tissue. This TCR derives from a man in his sixties with small cell lung cancer.

CDR3 nucleotides: TGTACCAGCAGAATTTCCGGGTCAGGGAATCAGCCCCAGCGTTTT. Translating it yields CTSRISGSGNQPQRF. The chain carries TRBV6-5 and TRBJ1-5; D may be TRBD1 (5 bases). Germline V gene data show CDR1 as MNHEY and CDR2 as SVGAGI. There are 15 residues in the CDR3.